Presented here are 11 T cell receptor beta chains from one specimen sequenced in a study of beta chain features in type 1 diabetes (dated by TCRdb to about 2018). Their target antigens are unknown. The full study reports these points: Type 1 diabetes patients showed a moderate but significant shortening of TCRB CDR3 length in all four CD4+ subsets.

Receptor amplification or capture employed the immunoSEQ multiplex PCR assay. The entire isolated RNA was reverse transcribed using the High Capacity cDNA Reverse Transcription Kit, and thus expressed TCRB transcripts were sequenced. TCRdb carries this immuneACCESS record with in-frame sequences only. Its versions omit some clonotypes, under half of them owing to an unresolved V gene in the studies checked, with the rest unexplained. The sample records some 370,000 clones, 8.5% to 10% of which are singletons. The ten largest make up roughly 0.54% of the sample. The material sequenced was central memory CD4+ T cells from blood. These TCRs come from a man aged 25 to 40 with type 1 diabetes.

The chain carries TRBV25-1 and TRBJ2-5, with unresolved D. CDR3 length equals 14 residues. Germline-derived CDR1 and CDR2 are MGHDK and SYGVNS. V lost 2 bases and J 2 bases, leaving 9 bases between the germline ends. CDR3 protein: CASSEISRQETQYF. The DNA for the CDR3 is TGTGCCAGCAGTGAAATCTCGCGACAAGAGACCCAGTACTTC.

This sequence joins TRBV28 and TRBJ1-1, with a possible D match to TRBD1 (5 bases). The CDR3 length is 13 residues. CDR1 and CDR2 from the germline V gene are MDHEN and SYDVKM. V shed 6 bases and J shed 1 base, with 9 bases lying between them. CDR3 sequence: CASRAQGNTEAFF. In DNA form, the CDR3 reads TGTGCCAGCAGAGCCCAGGGGAACACTGAAGCTTTCTTT.

The rearrangement joins TRBV5-1 to TRBJ2-5; D is possibly TRBD2 (5 bases). V was cut by 0 bases and J by 4 bases, with 16 bases left in between. In germline, CDR1 is SGHRS, CDR2 YFSETQ. This CDR3 spans 16 amino acids. The CDR3 DNA follows: TGCGCCAGCAGCTTGGACGGCGCCCGAGGAGGAGAGACCCAGTACTTC. Residues: CASSLDGARGGETQYF. The complete variable domain, with remaining parts taken from reference TRBV5-1 and TRBJ2-5, reads KAGVTQTPRYLIKTRGQQVTLSCSPISGHRSVSWYQQTPGQGLQFLFEYFSETQRNKGNFPGRFSGRQFSNSRSEMNVSTLELGDSALYLCASSLDGARGGETQYFGPGTRLLVL.

Many counts were recorded for this clone. This chain connects TRBV28 to TRBJ1-4; D is unresolved. V lost 3 bases and J 7 bases, leaving 9 bases between the germline ends. The CDR3 consists of 13 residues. Germline V gene lookup returns CDR1 MDHEN and CDR2 SYDVKM. The CDR3: CASSLGYGEKLFF. CDR3 in DNA: TGTGCCAGCAGTTTGGGGTACGGTGAAAAACTGTTTTTT. Looking up the rest from reference TRBV28 and TRBJ1-4 gives the full variable domain: DVKVTQSSRYLVKRTGEKVFLECVQDMDHENMFWYRQDPGLGLRLIYFSYDVKMKEKGDIPEGYSVSREKKERFSLILESASTNQTSMYLCASSLGYGEKLFFGSGTQLSVL.

The sample holds a few counts of this clone. The chain carries TRBV30 and TRBJ1-2, with TRBD1 matching over 8 bases. The V and J ends lost 3 bases and 0 bases, in that order; junction bases with no gene match: 9. CDR1 is GTSNPN and CDR2 is SVGIG in the germline V gene (reference sequence). The CDR3 spans 16 residues. The CDR3 sequence is CAWSRGRISANYGYTF. The CDR3 DNA reads as TGTGCCTGGAGCAGGGGGCGCATATCGGCTAACTATGGCTACACCTTC.

The rearrangement joins TRBV5-1 to TRBJ2-5; D may be TRBD2 (5 bases). The DNA end favors TRBJ2-7, so the J call may be wrong. Germline V gene sequence: CDR1 SGHRS, CDR2 YFSETQ. CDR3 size: 13 residues. The CDR3 DNA reads as TGCGCCAGCAGCTTGATCCCGGGGAGCGAGCAGTACTTC. Translation gives CASSLIPGSEQYF.

The chain carries TRBV21-1 and TRBJ2-1; the table's D call, TRBD2, was not checked against the DNA. TRBV21-1 is noted as a pseudogene. The CDR3 is 16 residues long. CDR3 in amino acids: CASPAPREGAYNEQFF. The CDR3, as DNA: TGTGCCAGCCCGGCCCCCCGGGAGGGGGCCTACAATGAGCAGTTCTTC.

V is TRBV2 and J is TRBJ2-7, with 13 bases matching TRBD2. J lost 5 bases, V lost 5 bases, and 6 bases had no gene match. The CDR3 sequence is 15 residues long. Germline V gene sequence: CDR1 SNHLY, CDR2 FYNNEI. The DNA for the CDR3 is TGTGCCAGCAGTAAACTAGCGGGAGGGCCCCACGAGCAGTACTTC. Residues: CASSKLAGGPHEQYF.

This clone appeared a few times. The chain links TRBV6-1 to TRBJ2-7; D perhaps matches TRBD1 (7 bases). Trimming took off 7 bases at V and 3 bases at J, with 16 bases between the two ends. The CDR3 loop spans 14 amino acids. Germline-derived CDR1 and CDR2 are MNHNS and SASEGT. This CDR3 is CASTAGQSFYEQYF. In DNA, the CDR3 is TGTGCCAGCACCGCGGGACAGTCCTTCTACGAGCAGTACTTC.

This clone occurred a few times. V gene TRBV5-4 combines with J gene TRBJ2-5; D is unresolved. CDR1 is SGHNT and CDR2 is YYREEE in the germline V gene (reference sequence). V lost 4 bases to trimming and J lost 2 bases, with 12 bases between them. There are 14 residues in the CDR3. The CDR3 loop is CASSPAADQETQYF. The DNA of the CDR3 is TGTGCCAGCAGCCCGGCGGCAGATCAAGAGACCCAGTACTTC.

The chain uses TRBV12-2 and TRBJ2-2; the table assigns TRBD2, which was not confirmed against the DNA. TRBV12-2 is a recognized pseudogene. The CDR3 has 17 amino acids. The CDR3 DNA follows: TGTGCAAGTCGCTTACCCGGACGGGAGAGTGTAACCGGGGAGCTGTTTTTT. Translated: CASRLPGRESVTGELFF.